The clone carrying this TCR beta chain was detected only a few times. Its antigen remains unknown. HTBI primers from iRepertoire and Arm-PCR of CDR3 regions yielded the TCR beta libraries. TCRdb passed the multiplex PCR reads through MiXCR, listing each CDR3 protein once. The table shows approximately 690,000 distinct CDR3 sequences, with 25% to 35% occurring only once. Indicated time point: persistent/refractory GD, antithyroid drugs over 5 years with positive TRAb. After RNA was extracted from PBMCs, the TCR library was made from it. In this cohort, patients came from an endocrinology department located in Xi'an, China. The CDR3 contains 16 residues. The V and J ends lost 1 base and 5 bases respectively, with 17 bases between them. Germline assignment: CDR1 MNHEY and CDR2 SMNVEV (reference sequence). This entry comes from a study of regulatory T cells in long-lasting Graves disease. About the study: A definition of persistent Graves' disease required over 5 years of antithyroid drugs plus positive TSH receptor antibodies. Overall study results and limits: Persistent disease was characterized by preferential usage of TRBV28, TRBJ1-2 and TRBJ2-5. Persistent Graves' patients showed reduced TCR diversity versus newly diagnosed patients.

The source material was peripheral blood mononuclear cells (PBMCs), sampled when the disease was refractory, from a patient treated with antithyroid drugs. The gene calls are TRBV27 and TRBJ1-2; perhaps TRBD1 as D (5 bases). This TCR came from a female donor with Graves disease. CDR3 in amino acids: CASSLLGEGRGYGYTF. The CDR3 DNA is TGTGCCAGCAGTTTATTAGGCGAGGGGCGGGGATATGGCTACACCTTC.